A selection of T cell receptor beta chains follows, all from one sample in a study of PD-1 blockade in classical Hodgkin lymphoma. TCRdb's copy holds only in-frame clones and misses some; the assay was immunoSEQ multiplex PCR. The top ten hold 3.3% of the sample, which has tens of thousands of clones, about 71% seen once. Here the sequenced sample was peripheral blood mononuclear cells (PBMCs), taken before the second cycle of nivolumab. The source is a human donor with classical Hodgkin lymphoma. The CDR3 runs from the conserved cysteine through the conserved F or W. The D gene is left open where the match is weak. Size values are once, few and many counts, or a class for expanded clones, and some rows have none.

cdr3_nt cdr3_aa clone_size j_call v_call d_call
TGTGCCAGTGGGACTAGCTTCCCCGGGGAGCTGTTTTTT CASGTSFPGELFF NA TRBJ2-2 TRBV19 TRBD2
TGTGCCAGCAGCTCCCTCTCTACAGGAGAAGAGACCCAGTACTTC CASSSLSTGEETQYF NA TRBJ2-5 TRBV7-8 NA
TGCGCCAGCAGCGCAATTCGGTCTGGAGGGGAAGAGACCCAGTACTTC CASSAIRSGGEETQYF NA TRBJ2-5 TRBV4-1 NA
TGTGCCCAACGATTTGGGACTGAAGCTTTCTTT CAQRFGTEAFF NA TRBJ1-1 TRBV30 NA
TGTGCCAGCAGCTTGTGGGGCTCCTCAAATGAAAAACTGTTTTTT CASSLWGSSNEKLFF NA TRBJ1-4 TRBV5-4 NA
TGTGCCAGCACCACAAACATAAACACCATATATTTT CASTTNINTIYF medium-sized TRBJ1-3 TRBV28 NA
TGCAGCGTTGTCCAGGAGAGTGGGGAGCTGTTTTTT CSVVQESGELFF NA TRBJ2-2 TRBV29-1 NA
TGCGCCAGCAGCTTGGCTTCCGGGGGACAAATTACGTACCAAGAGACCCAGTACTTC CASSLASGGQITYQETQYF NA TRBJ2-5 TRBV5-1 NA
TGTGCCAGCTCACCCCAGACTCCGGGTCTCTCTTGGGGAGGCTACACCTTC CASSPQTPGLSWGGYTF NA TRBJ1-2 TRBV18 NA
TGTGCCAGCAGCCGGTTTGAGAGAAAGACCCAGTACTTC CASSRFERKTQYF NA TRBJ2-5 TRBV21-1 NA
TGTGCCAGTAGTCGGCAGTTAGAGCAGTTCTTC CASSRQLEQFF NA TRBJ2-1 TRBV6-5 NA
TGCGCCAGCAGCACAGCGGGGGAAAAACTGTTTTTT CASSTAGEKLFF NA TRBJ1-4 TRBV4-1 NA
TGTGCTAGTGGTTATCGCAAGGACGGAACTGGAAACACCATATATTTT CASGYRKDGTGNTIYF NA TRBJ1-3 TRBV12-5 NA
TGTGCCAGCAGTTTTTCTGGTAGCGGTTACTACAATGAGCAGTTCTTC CASSFSGSGYYNEQFF few TRBJ2-1 TRBV28 NA
TGTGCCAGCAGTTACCGAGGGACAGGGGATGAAAAACTGTTTTTT CASSYRGTGDEKLFF NA TRBJ1-4 TRBV6-5 TRBD1
TGTGCCAGCAGTTTAATCAGGGGCGGCAATGAGCAGTTCTTC CASSLIRGGNEQFF NA TRBJ2-1 TRBV27 NA
TGCGCCAGCAGCCTCGGACAGGGGGTCTACGAGCAGTACTTC CASSLGQGVYEQYF once TRBJ2-7 TRBV4-1 TRBD1